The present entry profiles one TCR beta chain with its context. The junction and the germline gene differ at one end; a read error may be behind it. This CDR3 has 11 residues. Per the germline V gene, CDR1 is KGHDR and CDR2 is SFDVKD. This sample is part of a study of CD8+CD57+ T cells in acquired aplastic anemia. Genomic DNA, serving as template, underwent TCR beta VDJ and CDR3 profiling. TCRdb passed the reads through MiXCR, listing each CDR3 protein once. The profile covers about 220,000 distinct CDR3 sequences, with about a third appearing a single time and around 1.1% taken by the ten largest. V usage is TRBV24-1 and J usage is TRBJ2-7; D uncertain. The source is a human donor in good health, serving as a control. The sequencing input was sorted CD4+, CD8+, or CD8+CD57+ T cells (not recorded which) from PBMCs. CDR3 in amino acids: CATSDYLGQYF. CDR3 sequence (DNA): TGTGCCACCAGTGATTACCTCGGGCAGTACTTT.